Listed below are T cell receptor beta chains from one sample, sequenced in a study of T cells in Graves' hyperthyroidism and ophthalmopathy. MiXCR, applied by TCRdb to the multiplex PCR reads, yields one record per CDR3 protein. The data hold over 650,000 distinct CDR3 sequences, with approximately 42% observed a single time. The sequenced material came from peripheral blood or thyroid tissue (not recorded which). These receptors were obtained from an adult man with Graves' disease, either hyperthyroidism or ophthalmopathy (not recorded which). CDR3s include the opening cysteine and the closing phenylalanine or tryptophan. The D gene is left open where the match is weak. Size is stated for part of the rows, as once, few or many counts, or as a class when the clone is expanded.

CDR3 length,D gene,clone size,J gene,V gene,CDR3 DNA,CDR3 protein
15,NA,NA,TRBJ1-5,TRBV20-1,TGCAGTGCTAGAAGTGTCGGGGGGACCAATCAGCCCCAGCATTTT,CSARSVGGTNQPQHF
15,NA,NA,TRBJ2-5,TRBV20-1,TGCAGTGCTAGAGATTGGAGGGGGGGCGTAGAGACCCAGTACTTC,CSARDWRGGVETQYF
15,TRBD1,many,TRBJ1-5,TRBV7-6,TGTGCCAGCAGCTTAGCAGGGGGCAACAATCAGCCCCAGCATTTT,CASSLAGGNNQPQHF
16,TRBD1,many,TRBJ2-6,TRBV19,TGTGCCAGCAAGACAGGGGGCGGCTCTGGGGCCAACGTCCTGACTTTC,CASKTGGGSGANVLTF
17,TRBD1,NA,TRBJ2-7,TRBV20-1,TGCAGTGCCAAACGTACACGGAGACAGGGCCGTTGGATCGAGCAGTACTTC,CSAKRTRRQGRWIEQYF
13,TRBD1,NA,TRBJ2-5,TRBV7-9,TGTGCCAGCAGCACCCTGACAGGGTCGACCCAGTACTTC,CASSTLTGSTQYF
16,NA,NA,TRBJ2-7,TRBV2,TGTGCCAGCAGCGTAGCGGGGACAGCGAGCTCCTACGAGCGGTACTTC,CASSVAGTASSYERYF
14,TRBD1,many,TRBJ1-4,TRBV25-1,TGTGCCAGCAGTGAGGGACAGGGGTATGAAAAACTGTTTTTT,CASSEGQGYEKLFF
15,TRBD2,NA,TRBJ2-7,TRBV11-2,TGTGCCAGCAGCAGGACTAGCACGGAAGACGACGAGCAGTACTTC,CASSRTSTEDDEQYF
16,TRBD1,NA,TRBJ1-1,TRBV7-3,TGTGCCAGCAGCGTTGGCGGGGGAGACAGGGCGCTCCAAGCTTTCTTT,CASSVGGGDRALQAFF
14,NA,NA,TRBJ1-1,TRBV25-1,TGTGCCAGCAGTGAATGGGCAAGGGACACTGAAGCTTTCTTT,CASSEWARDTEAFF
14,TRBD2,many,TRBJ2-7,TRBV12-3/TRBV12-4,TGTGCCAGCAGTCCGGGACTAGCGTACTACGAGCAGTACTTC,CASSPGLAYYEQYF
16,TRBD1,NA,TRBJ1-6,TRBV10-3,TGTGCCAGCAGGGACCGACAGGGGTCCTATAATTCACCCCTCCACTTT,CASRDRQGSYNSPLHF
15,TRBD2,NA,TRBJ2-2,TRBV6-1,TGTGCCAGCAGTTCAGCGGGGGGGCCGGTCGGGGAGCTGTTTTTT,CASSSAGGPVGELFF
14,NA,many,TRBJ1-2,TRBV5-1,TGCGCCAGCAGCACGGACAGCCCAGTCTTACGCTACACCTTC,CASSTDSPVLRYTF
12,TRBD1,many,TRBJ1-1,TRBV7-9,TGTGCCAGCAGCTTAGGACAGGGGGAAGCTTTCTTT,CASSLGQGEAFF
16,NA,NA,TRBJ2-7,TRBV7-9,TGTGCCAGCTCACCACCGATCGCCAGGCCTACCTACGAGCAGTACTTC,CASSPPIARPTYEQYF
14,NA,NA,TRBJ1-2,TRBV9,TGTGCCAGCAGCGTTTCATGGGGCCCCTCTGGCTACACCTTC,CASSVSWGPSGYTF
12,NA,many,TRBJ1-1,TRBV10-1,TGTGCCAGCAGCGACCAGAACACTGAAGCTTTCTTT,CASSDQNTEAFF
14,NA,few,TRBJ2-5,TRBV12-5,TGTGCTAGTGGGGCTGGGCAGGCACAAGAGACCCAGTACTTC,CASGAGQAQETQYF
13,NA,many,TRBJ1-6,TRBV6-5,TGTGCCAGCAGCAGGGACACCTTGGCACCCCTCCACTTT,CASSRDTLAPLHF
13,TRBD1,few,TRBJ1-1,TRBV20-1,TGCAGTGCAGACAGGGTTATGAACACTGAAGCTTTCTTT,CSADRVMNTEAFF
16,TRBD1,NA,TRBJ1-3,TRBV7-2,TGTGCCAGCAGCGCGGGACAGGGAACGGCTGGAAACACCATATATTTT,CASSAGQGTAGNTIYF
15,TRBD1,many,TRBJ1-6,TRBV10-2,TGCGCCAGCAGTGAGGGAACAGGGGTCGGTTCACCCCTCCACTTT,CASSEGTGVGSPLHF
14,NA,NA,TRBJ2-7,TRBV7-9,TGTGCCAGTAGACAACATTGGGGGGCAGGGGAGCAGTACTTC,CASRQHWGAGEQYF
13,NA,few,TRBJ2-7,TRBV7-9,TGTGCCAGCAGCCAGGCCGTCTCCTACGAGCAGTACTTC,CASSQAVSYEQYF
17,TRBD2,few,TRBJ2-5,TRBV12-3/TRBV12-4,TGTGCCAGCAGTTCGAGGGTGCTAGCGGGGGGACAAGAGACCCAGTACTTC,CASSSRVLAGGQETQYF
13,NA,many,TRBJ2-1,TRBV7-9,TGTGCCAGCAGCTTAGATGACTACAATGAGCAGTTCTTC,CASSLDDYNEQFF
11,NA,few,TRBJ1-4,TRBV20-1,TGCAGTGCTAGGATCCCTGAAAAACTGTTTTTT,CSARIPEKLFF
14,TRBD2,many,TRBJ2-7,TRBV20-1,TGCAGTGCTCCGCTAGCGGGGGGACGCCACGAGCAGTACTTC,CSAPLAGGRHEQYF
17,NA,few,TRBJ2-2,TRBV5-8,TGTGCCAGCAGCCACCCTGTGGGGCAGCTGAACACCGGGGAGCTGTTTTTT,CASSHPVGQLNTGELFF
15,TRBD2,NA,TRBJ2-2,TRBV2,TGTGCCAGCAGCCGACTAGCGTCTAACACCGGGGAGCTGTTTTTT,CASSRLASNTGELFF
11,NA,many,TRBJ1-5,TRBV19,TGTGCCAGTAGTACCGGGGAGCCCCAGCATTTT,CASSTGEPQHF
15,NA,NA,TRBJ2-3,TRBV7-9,TGTGCCAGCAGCTTAGTCCCGGGGGTCACAGATACGCAGTATTTT,CASSLVPGVTDTQYF
14,NA,NA,TRBJ1-3,TRBV10-3,TGTGCCATCAGGGAACAGGGAACTGGAAACACCACATATTTT,CAIREQGTGNTTYF
14,NA,NA,TRBJ2-5,TRBV24-1,TGTGCCAGTAGGGTCGAACAGGGTAGAGAGACCCAGTACTTC,CASRVEQGRETQYF
13,NA,few,TRBJ2-7,TRBV29-1,TGCAGCGTTTCCACGGGTCCCGGGTACGGGCAGTACTTC,CSVSTGPGYGQYF
14,NA,NA,TRBJ2-7,TRBV19,TGTGCCAGTAGTGACGGGACACCCCGATACGAGCAGTACTTC,CASSDGTPRYEQYF
14,TRBD1,NA,TRBJ1-1,TRBV5-4,TGTGCCAGCAGCTGGGACAGCCTTAACACTGAAGCTTTCTTT,CASSWDSLNTEAFF
13,NA,NA,TRBJ1-5,TRBV12-3/TRBV12-4,TGTGCCAGCAAGAGGCAGGGGTATCAGCCCCAGCATTTT,CASKRQGYQPQHF